This T cell receptor (beta chain) appears in the sequencing data of a study of shared clonotypes between healthy human individuals. Study-wide points: What naive subsets generally showed was a larger estimated richness than memory subsets showed. Of the naive CD4 clonotypes, approximately 5% were shared across a few donors.

Terminally differentiated effector memory CD45RA+ cells were excluded by CCR7 positive selection of CD45RO-negative cells. Notes on this clone: Its antigen is not identified.

Germline CDR1 reads LNHDA; CDR2 reads SQIVND (reference sequence). The length of the CDR3 is 15 residues. Trimming removed 3 bases from V and 9 bases from J; junction bases left unmatched: 4. Only in-frame clones appear in the TCRdb table, and some are missing; sequencing was by immunoSEQ multiplex PCR. Of around 2,000,000 clones detected, approximately 94% appear once; the ten largest clones hold 1% to 1.5%. This sequence originates from a man in his late teens or twenties in good health. V and J are TRBV19 and TRBJ2-1; 14 bases fit TRBD2. The sample consisted of naive CD8+ T cells sorted from blood. The CDR3 coding sequence is TGTGCCAGTAGTATTCGGACTAGCGGGGGGATTGAGCAGTTCTTC. Amino acid sequence: CASSIRTSGGIEQFF.